This record covers a single TCR beta chain. Other DNA sequences in the sample encode the same CDR3. V lost 1 base, J lost 7 bases, and 11 bases lay in between. CDR1 LGHDT and CDR2 YNNKEL come from the germline V gene (reference sequence). The CDR3 covers 14 residues. Participants came from roughly 24 US areas, aged about 18 to 89 years. Before they entered the study, exposed participants had met a COVID-19 case within 2 weeks. The assay was immunoSEQ multiplex PCR, and TCRdb's table has in-frame clones only and misses some. The sample has 200,000 to 250,000 clones, under 90% seen once. The data are from a study of blood T cell repertoires in COVID-19. At the level of the study: The origin of the acute and convalescent COVID-19 samples was the United States, Italy and Spain. PBMCs, B-cell-depleted T cells, or T cells were the source of the cDNA or gDNA that made up the material.

The V gene is TRBV3-1 (or the pseudogene TRBV3-2), the J gene TRBJ1-5; D call uncertain. The source is a woman in her thirties or forties who had been exposed to COVID-19. The sequenced sample consisted of PBMCs or T cells enriched from blood (not recorded which). The CDR3 DNA sequence: TGTGCCAGCAGCCAAGGGGCGGGCGGGCAGCCCCAGCATTTT. Translation: CASSQGAGGQPQHF.